There are many counts of the clone carrying this T cell receptor (beta chain). As yet, its antigen is unknown. The sample comes from a study of Graves' ophthalmopathy and Graves' hyperthyroidism. Study in general: In this cohort's terms, stable hyperthyroidism meant no ophthalmopathy by 18 months of follow-up.

With 3 bases removed from V and 1 base from J, the gap between germline ends came to 12 bases. Germline V gene sequence: CDR1 ENHRY, CDR2 SYGVKD. The CDR3 has 16 residues. Whole-study results and caveats: Thyroid clonotypes that were expanded above 0.001 frequency mostly also appeared in blood.

Researchers took RNA transcripts and amplified TCR beta CDR3 regions from them. Scientists carried out first-round RT-PCR using HTBI primers and then a second-round multiplex PCR. Via MiXCR, TCRdb re-called the multiplex PCR reads, giving one row per CDR3 protein. The sample lists some 1.1 million distinct CDR3 sequences, about 38% occurring once. Recruitment covered hyperthyroidism patients aged 18 to 65 whose new diagnosis was of under 2 months' duration. If patients had other autoimmune diseases, uncontrolled infections, pregnancy or lactation, they were excluded. J is TRBJ2-2 and V is TRBV10-3; unclear D gene. This receptor was taken from an adult man with Graves' hyperthyroidism. The sequencing sample was made of peripheral blood or thyroid tissue (not recorded which). The CDR3 loop reads CAISDLGDQNTGELFF. Here the CDR3 DNA reads TGTGCCATCAGTGATTTAGGCGACCAGAACACCGGGGAGCTGTTTTTT.